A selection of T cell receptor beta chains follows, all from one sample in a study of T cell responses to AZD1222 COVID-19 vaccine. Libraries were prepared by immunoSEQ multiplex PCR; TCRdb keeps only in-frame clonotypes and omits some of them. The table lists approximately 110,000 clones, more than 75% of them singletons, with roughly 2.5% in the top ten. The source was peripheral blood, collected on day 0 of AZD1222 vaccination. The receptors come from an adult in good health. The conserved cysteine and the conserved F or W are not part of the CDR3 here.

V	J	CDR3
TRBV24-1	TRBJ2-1	ATSDRLGGVAEQF
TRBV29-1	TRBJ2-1	SVERGNEQF
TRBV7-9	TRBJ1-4	ASSLWGPRRKDEKLF
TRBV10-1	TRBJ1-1	ASSNPGTEAF
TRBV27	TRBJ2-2	ASSLLVGANTGELF
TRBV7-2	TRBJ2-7	ASSFGQGVSEQY
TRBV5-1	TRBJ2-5	ASSYSGTSLETQY
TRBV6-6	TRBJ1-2	ASSRPETNYGYT
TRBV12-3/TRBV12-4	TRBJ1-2	ASSLDIIYGYT
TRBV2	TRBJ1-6	ASSDRGQGGSPLH
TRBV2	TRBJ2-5	ASSPILPEETQY
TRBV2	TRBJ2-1	ASKAASYNEQF
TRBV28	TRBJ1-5	ASKGGNSNQPQH
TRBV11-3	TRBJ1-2	ASSFPGELRGYT
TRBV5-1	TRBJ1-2	ASSSGHPTNYGYT
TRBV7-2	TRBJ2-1	ASSPREASGLFGHEQF
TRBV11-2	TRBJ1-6	ASSLEGTGRSPLH
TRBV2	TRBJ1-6	ASSVGGGEYNSPLH
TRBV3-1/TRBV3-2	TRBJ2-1	ASSLGTSRRGQF
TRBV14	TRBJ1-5	ASSQDSDQPQH
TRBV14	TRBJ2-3	ASSHMGLADTQY
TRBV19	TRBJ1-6	ASRAGTDISPLH
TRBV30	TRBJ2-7	AWSKVGVPTGDYEQY
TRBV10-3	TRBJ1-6	AISRTLGDSPLH
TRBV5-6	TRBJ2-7	ASSLALPWGYEQY
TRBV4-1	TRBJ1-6	ASRRGDKDSPLH
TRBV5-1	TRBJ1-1	ASSLEGQAGPEAF
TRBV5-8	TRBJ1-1	ASSSLGLNTLENTEAF
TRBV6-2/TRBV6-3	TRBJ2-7	ASSTPGDTRYEQY
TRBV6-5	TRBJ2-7	ASSTPREQY
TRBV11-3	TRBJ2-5	ASSFGGDRETQY
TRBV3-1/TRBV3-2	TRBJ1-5	ASSFGTGGSQPQH
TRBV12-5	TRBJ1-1	ASGLEVDTEAF
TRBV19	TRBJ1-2	ASSNPGVVYGYT
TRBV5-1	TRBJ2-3	ASSLVTLAGGLDTQY